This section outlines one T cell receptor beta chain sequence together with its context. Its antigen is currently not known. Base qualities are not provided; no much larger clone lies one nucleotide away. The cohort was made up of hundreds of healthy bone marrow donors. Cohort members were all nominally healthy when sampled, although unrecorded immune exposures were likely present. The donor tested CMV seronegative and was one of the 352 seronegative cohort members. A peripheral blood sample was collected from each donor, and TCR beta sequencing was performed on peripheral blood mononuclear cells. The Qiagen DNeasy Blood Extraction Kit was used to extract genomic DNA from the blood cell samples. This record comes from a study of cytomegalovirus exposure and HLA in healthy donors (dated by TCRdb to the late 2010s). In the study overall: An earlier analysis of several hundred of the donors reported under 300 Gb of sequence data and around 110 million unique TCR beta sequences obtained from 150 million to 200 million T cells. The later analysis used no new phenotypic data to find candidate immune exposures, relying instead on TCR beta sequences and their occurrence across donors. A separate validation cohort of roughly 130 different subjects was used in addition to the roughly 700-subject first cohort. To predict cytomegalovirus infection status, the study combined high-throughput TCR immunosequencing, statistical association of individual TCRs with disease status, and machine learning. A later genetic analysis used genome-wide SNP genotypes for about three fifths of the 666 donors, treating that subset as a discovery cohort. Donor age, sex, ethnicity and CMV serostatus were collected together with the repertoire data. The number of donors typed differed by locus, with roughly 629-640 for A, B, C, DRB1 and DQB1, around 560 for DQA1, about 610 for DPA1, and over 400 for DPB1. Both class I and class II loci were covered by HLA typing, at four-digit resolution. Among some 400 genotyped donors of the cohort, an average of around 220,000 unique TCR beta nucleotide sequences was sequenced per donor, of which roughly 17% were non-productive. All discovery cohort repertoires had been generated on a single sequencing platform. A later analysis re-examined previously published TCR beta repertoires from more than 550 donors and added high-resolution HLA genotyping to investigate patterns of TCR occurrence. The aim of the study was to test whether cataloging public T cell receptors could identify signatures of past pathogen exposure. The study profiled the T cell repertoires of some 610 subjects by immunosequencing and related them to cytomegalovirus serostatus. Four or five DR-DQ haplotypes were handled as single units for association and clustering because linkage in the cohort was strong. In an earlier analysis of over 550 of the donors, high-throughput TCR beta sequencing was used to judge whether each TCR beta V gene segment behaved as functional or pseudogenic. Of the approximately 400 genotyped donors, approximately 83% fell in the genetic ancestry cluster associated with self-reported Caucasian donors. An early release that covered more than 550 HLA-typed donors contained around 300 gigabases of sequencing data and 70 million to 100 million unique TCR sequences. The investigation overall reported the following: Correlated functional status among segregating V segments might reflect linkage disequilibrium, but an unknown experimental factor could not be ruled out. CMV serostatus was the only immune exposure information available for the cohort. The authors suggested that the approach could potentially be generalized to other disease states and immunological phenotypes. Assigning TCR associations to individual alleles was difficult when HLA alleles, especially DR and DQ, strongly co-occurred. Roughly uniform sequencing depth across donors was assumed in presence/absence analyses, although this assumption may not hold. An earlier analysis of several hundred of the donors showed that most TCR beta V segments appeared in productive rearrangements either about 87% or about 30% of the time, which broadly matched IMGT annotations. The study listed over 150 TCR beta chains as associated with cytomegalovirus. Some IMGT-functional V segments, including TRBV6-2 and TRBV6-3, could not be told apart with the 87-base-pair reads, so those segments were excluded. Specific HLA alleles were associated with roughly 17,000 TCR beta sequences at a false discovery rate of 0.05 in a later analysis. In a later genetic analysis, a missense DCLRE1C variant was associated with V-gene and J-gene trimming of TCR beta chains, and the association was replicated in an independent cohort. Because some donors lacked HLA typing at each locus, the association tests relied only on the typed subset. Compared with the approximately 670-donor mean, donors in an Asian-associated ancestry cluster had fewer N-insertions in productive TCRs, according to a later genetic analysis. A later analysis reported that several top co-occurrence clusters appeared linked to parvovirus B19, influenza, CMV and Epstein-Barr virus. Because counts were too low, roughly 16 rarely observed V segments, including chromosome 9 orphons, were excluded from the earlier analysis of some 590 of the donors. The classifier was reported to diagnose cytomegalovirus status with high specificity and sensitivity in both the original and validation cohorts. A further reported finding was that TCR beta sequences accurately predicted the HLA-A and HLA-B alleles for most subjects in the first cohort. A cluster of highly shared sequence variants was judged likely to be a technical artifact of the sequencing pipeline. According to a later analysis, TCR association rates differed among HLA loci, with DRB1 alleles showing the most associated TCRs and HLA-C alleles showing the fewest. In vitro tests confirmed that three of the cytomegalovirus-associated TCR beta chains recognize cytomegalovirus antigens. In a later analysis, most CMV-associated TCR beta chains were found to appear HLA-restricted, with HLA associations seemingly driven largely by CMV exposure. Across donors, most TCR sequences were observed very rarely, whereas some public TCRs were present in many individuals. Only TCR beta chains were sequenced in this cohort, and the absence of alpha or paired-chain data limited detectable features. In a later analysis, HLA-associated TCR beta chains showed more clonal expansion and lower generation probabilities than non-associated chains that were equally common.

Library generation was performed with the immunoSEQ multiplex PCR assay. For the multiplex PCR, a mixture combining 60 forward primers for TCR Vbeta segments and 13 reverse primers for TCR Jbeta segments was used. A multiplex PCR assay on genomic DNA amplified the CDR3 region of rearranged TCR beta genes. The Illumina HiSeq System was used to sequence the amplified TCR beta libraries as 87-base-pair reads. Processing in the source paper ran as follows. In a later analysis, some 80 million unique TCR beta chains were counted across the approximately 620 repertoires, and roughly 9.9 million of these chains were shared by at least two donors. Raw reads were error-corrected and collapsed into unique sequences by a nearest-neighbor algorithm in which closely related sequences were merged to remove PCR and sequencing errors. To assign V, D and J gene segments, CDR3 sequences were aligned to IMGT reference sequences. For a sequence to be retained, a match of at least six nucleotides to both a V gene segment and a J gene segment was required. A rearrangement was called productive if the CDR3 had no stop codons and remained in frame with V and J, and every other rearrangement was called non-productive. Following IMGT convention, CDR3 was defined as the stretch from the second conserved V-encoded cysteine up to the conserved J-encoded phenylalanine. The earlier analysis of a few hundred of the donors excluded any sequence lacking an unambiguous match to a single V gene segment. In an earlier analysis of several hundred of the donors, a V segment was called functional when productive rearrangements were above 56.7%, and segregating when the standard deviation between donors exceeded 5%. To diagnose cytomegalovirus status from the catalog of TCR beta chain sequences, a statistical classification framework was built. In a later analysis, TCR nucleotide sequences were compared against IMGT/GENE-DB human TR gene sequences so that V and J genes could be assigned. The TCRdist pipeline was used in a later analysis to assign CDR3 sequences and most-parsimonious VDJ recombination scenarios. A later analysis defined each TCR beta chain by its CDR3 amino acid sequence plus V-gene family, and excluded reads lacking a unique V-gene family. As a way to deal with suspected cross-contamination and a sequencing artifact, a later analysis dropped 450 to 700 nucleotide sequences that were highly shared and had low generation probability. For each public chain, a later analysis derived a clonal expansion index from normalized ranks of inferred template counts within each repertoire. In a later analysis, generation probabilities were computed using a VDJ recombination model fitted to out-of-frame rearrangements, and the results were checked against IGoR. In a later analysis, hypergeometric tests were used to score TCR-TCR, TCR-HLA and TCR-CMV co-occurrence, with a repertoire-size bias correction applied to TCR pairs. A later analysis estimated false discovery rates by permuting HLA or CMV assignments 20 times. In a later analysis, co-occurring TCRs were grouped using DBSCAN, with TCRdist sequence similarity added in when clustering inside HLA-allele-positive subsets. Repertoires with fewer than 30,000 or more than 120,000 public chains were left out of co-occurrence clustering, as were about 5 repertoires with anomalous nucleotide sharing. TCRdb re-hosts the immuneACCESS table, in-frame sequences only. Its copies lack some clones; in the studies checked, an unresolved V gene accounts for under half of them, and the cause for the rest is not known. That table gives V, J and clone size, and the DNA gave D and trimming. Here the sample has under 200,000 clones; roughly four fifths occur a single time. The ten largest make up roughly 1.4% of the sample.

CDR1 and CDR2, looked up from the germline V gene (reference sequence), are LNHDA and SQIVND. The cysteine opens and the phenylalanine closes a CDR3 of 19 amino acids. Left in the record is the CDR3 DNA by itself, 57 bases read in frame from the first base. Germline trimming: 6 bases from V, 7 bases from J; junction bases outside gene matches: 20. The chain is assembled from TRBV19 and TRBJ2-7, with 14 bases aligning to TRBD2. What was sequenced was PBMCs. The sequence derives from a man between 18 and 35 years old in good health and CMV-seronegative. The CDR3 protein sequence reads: CASSAKMRLAGGPSDEQYF. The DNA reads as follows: TGTGCCAGTAGCGCGAAAATGAGACTAGCGGGAGGGCCATCTGATGAGCAGTACTTC.